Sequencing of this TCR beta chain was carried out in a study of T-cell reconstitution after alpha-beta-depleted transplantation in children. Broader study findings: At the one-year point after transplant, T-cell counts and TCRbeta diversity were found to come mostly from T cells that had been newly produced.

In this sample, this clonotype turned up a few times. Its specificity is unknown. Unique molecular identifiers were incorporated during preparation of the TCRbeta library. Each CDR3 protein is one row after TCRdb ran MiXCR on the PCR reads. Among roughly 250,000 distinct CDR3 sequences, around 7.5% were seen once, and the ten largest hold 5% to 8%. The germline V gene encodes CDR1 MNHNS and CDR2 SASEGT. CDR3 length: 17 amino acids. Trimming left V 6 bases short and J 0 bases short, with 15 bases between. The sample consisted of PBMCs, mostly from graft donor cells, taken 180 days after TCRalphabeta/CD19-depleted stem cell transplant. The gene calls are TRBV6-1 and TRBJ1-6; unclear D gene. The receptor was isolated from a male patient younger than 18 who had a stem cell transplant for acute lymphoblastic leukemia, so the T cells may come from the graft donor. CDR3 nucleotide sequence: TGTGCCAGCAGGCTTCCTCTGGTCCTCTCCTATAATTCACCCCTCCACTTT. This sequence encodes CASRLPLVLSYNSPLHF.